This T cell receptor (beta chain) was sequenced in a study of regulatory dendritic cells for organ transplantation. V lost 1 base and J 7 bases, leaving 22 bases between the germline ends. In germline, CDR1 is GTSNPN, CDR2 SVGIG (reference sequence). This CDR3 is 16 amino acids long. CFSE-labeled sorted T cells met regulatory or mature dendritic cells for under 6 days. Points on this clone: Its antigen is unknown.

TCRdb's copy holds only in-frame clones and misses some; the assay was immunoSEQ multiplex PCR. The sample holds some 10,000 clones; 85% to 90% are singletons and the top ten take 0.45%. The specimen sequenced was naive CD8+ T cells from blood cultured with dendritic cells. The subset: CD45RA+ naive T cells. The chain employs TRBV30 and TRBJ1-1; TRBD1 might be the D (5 bases). This TCR was recovered from a human donor in good health. DNA for the CDR3: TGTGCCTGGAGTGGGACCCGGGGCGGCGGACCAAGTGAAGCTTTCTTT. It is translated as CAWSGTRGGGPSEAFF.